The entry that follows covers one T cell receptor (beta chain) sequence. The specificity of this receptor is unknown. One end of the junction is discordant with germline, which a read error may explain. The germline V gene specifies SGHTA as CDR1 and FQGTGA as CDR2. The CDR3 holds 13 amino acids from the cysteine to the phenylalanine. Just CDR3 DNA is preserved here, 39 bases in frame from base 1. This entry comes from a study of cytomegalovirus exposure and HLA in healthy donors (dated by TCRdb to 2016 to 2017). About the study as a whole: An earlier analysis of some 500 of the donors reported about 290 Gb of sequence data and 117 million unique TCR beta sequences from roughly 200 million T cells. Roughly 300 gigabases of sequencing data and around 88 million unique TCR sequences made up an early release that covered about 640 HLA-typed donors. Of the roughly 390 genotyped donors, more than 75% were placed in the genetic ancestry cluster associated with self-reported Caucasian donors. The study was designed to test whether signatures of past pathogen exposure could be identified by cataloging public T cell receptors. The study profiled the T cell repertoires of under 700 subjects by immunosequencing and related them to cytomegalovirus serostatus. Besides the first cohort of roughly 660 subjects, a separate validation cohort made up of around 120 different subjects was used. To predict cytomegalovirus infection status, the study brought together high-throughput TCR immunosequencing, statistical association of individual TCRs with disease status, and machine learning. A later analysis re-examined previously published TCR beta repertoires from more than 550 donors and added high-resolution HLA genotyping to investigate patterns of TCR occurrence. Rather than using new phenotypic data, the later analysis identified candidate immune exposures from TCR beta sequences and from how often those sequences occurred across donors. An earlier analysis of about 600 of the donors used high-throughput TCR beta sequencing to judge whether each TCR beta V gene segment behaved as functional or pseudogenic. Donor age, sex, ethnicity and CMV serostatus were compiled alongside the repertoire data. A later genetic analysis took genome-wide SNP genotypes for 398 of the 666 donors and used that subset as a discovery cohort. Every repertoire in the discovery cohort had been generated on one and the same sequencing platform. Class I and class II HLA loci were covered by the typing at four-digit resolution. The number of typed donors differed by locus: roughly 629-630 for A, B, C, DRB1 and DQB1; 500 to 550 for DQA1; fewer than 610 for DPA1; and 400 to 480 for DPB1. Because of strong linkage in the cohort, five DR-DQ haplotypes were treated as single units for association and clustering. Among about 410 genotyped donors of the cohort, an average of about 240,000 unique TCR beta nucleotide sequences was sequenced per donor, of which approximately 19% were non-productive.

The investigation overall reported the following: In an earlier analysis of some 500 of the donors, most TCR beta V segments were observed in productive rearrangements about 90% or about 30% of the time, broadly matching IMGT annotations. The cohort was sequenced for TCR beta chains only, and without alpha or paired-chain data the features that could be detected were limited. In a later analysis, TCR association rates were found to vary across HLA loci, with the most associated TCRs seen for DRB1 alleles and the fewest for HLA-C alleles. While some public TCRs were present in many individuals, most TCR sequences turned up only very rarely across donors. A later genetic analysis associated a missense DCLRE1C variant with V-gene and J-gene trimming of TCR beta chains, and an independent cohort replicated the association. In vitro tests confirmed that three of the cytomegalovirus-associated TCR beta chains recognize cytomegalovirus antigens. A later analysis reported that several top co-occurrence clusters appeared linked to parvovirus B19, influenza, CMV and Epstein-Barr virus. Correlated functional status among segregating V segments might reflect linkage disequilibrium, but an unknown experimental factor could not be ruled out. A further reported finding was that TCR beta sequences accurately predicted the HLA-A and HLA-B alleles for most subjects in the first cohort. For the cohort, immune exposure information was limited to CMV serostatus. A total of 164 TCR beta chains were listed by the study as associated with cytomegalovirus. Because HLA typing was missing for some donors at each locus, association tests included only the typed subset. Most CMV-associated TCR beta chains appeared to be HLA-restricted in a later analysis, and the HLA associations seemed to be driven largely by CMV exposure. Because counts were too low, under 20 rarely observed V segments, including chromosome 9 orphons, were left out of the earlier analysis of over 550 of the donors. Compared with equally common non-associated chains, HLA-associated TCR beta chains in a later analysis were more clonally expanded and had lower generation probabilities. A group of highly shared sequence variants was considered likely to be a technical artifact of the sequencing pipeline. The authors suggested that the approach could potentially be extended to other disease states and immunological phenotypes. In a later genetic analysis, fewer N-insertions in productive TCRs were reported among donors in an Asian-associated ancestry cluster than the roughly 710-donor mean. Because the 87-base-pair reads could not distinguish some IMGT-functional V segments, including TRBV6-2 and TRBV6-3, those segments were excluded. The presence/absence analyses assumed that sequencing depth was roughly uniform across donors, and that assumption may not be true. Cytomegalovirus status was reported to be diagnosed by the classifier with high specificity and sensitivity in both the original and validation cohorts. At a false discovery rate of 0.05, a later analysis linked about 16,000 TCR beta sequences to specific HLA alleles. Strong co-occurrence of HLA alleles, especially DR and DQ, made assigning TCR associations to individual alleles difficult.

The cohort was made up of 500 to 800 healthy bone marrow donors. All cohort members were sampled while nominally healthy, although unrecorded immune exposures were likely present. The donor was CMV seropositive and was included in the group of 250 to 350 seropositive cohort members. Every donor gave a peripheral blood sample, and the peripheral blood mononuclear cells from that sample were used for TCR beta sequencing. The Qiagen DNeasy Blood Extraction Kit was used to extract genomic DNA from the blood cell samples. The library was generated by the immunoSEQ multiplex PCR assay. The multiplex PCR relied on a mix of 60 forward primers for TCR Vbeta segments and 13 reverse primers for TCR Jbeta segments. The CDR3 region of rearranged TCR beta genes was amplified from genomic DNA with a multiplex PCR assay. The Illumina HiSeq System was used to sequence the amplified TCR beta libraries as 87-base-pair reads. Processing in the source paper ran as follows. A later analysis tallied 80 million to 95 million unique TCR beta chains across the 700 or so repertoires, and approximately 11 million of those chains were shared by two or more donors. To remove PCR and sequencing errors, raw reads were error-corrected and collapsed into unique sequences using a nearest-neighbor algorithm that merged closely related sequences. V, D and J gene segments were assigned by aligning CDR3 sequences to IMGT reference sequences. Each retained sequence needed at least a six-nucleotide match to both a V gene segment and a J gene segment. A rearrangement was called productive if the CDR3 had no stop codons and remained in frame with V and J, and every other rearrangement was called non-productive. Following IMGT convention, CDR3 was defined as the stretch from the second conserved V-encoded cysteine to the conserved J-encoded phenylalanine. In an earlier analysis of roughly 610 of the donors, sequences lacking an unambiguous match to a single V gene segment were excluded. In an earlier analysis of some 590 of the donors, a V segment was called functional when productive rearrangements were above 56.7%, and segregating when the standard deviation between donors exceeded 5%. A statistical classification framework was developed to diagnose cytomegalovirus status using the catalog of TCR beta chain sequences. V and J gene assignment, in a later analysis, came from comparing TCR nucleotide sequences with IMGT/GENE-DB human TR gene sequences. Using the TCRdist pipeline, a later analysis assigned CDR3 sequences along with most-parsimonious VDJ recombination scenarios. In a later analysis, each TCR beta chain was defined by its CDR3 amino acid sequence together with its V-gene family, and reads lacking a unique V-gene family were excluded. In a later analysis, around 600 highly shared, low-generation-probability nucleotide sequences were removed to address suspected cross-contamination and a sequencing artifact. A later analysis calculated a clonal expansion index for each public chain from normalized within-repertoire ranks of inferred template counts. A later analysis computed generation probabilities with a VDJ recombination model fitted to out-of-frame rearrangements, and checked the results against IGoR. In a later analysis, hypergeometric tests were used to score TCR-TCR, TCR-HLA and TCR-CMV co-occurrence, with a repertoire-size bias correction applied to TCR pairs. In a later analysis, false discovery rates were estimated by permuting HLA or CMV assignments 20 times. In a later analysis, co-occurring TCRs were grouped using DBSCAN, with TCRdist sequence similarity added in when clustering inside HLA-allele-positive subsets. For co-occurrence clustering, repertoires with fewer than 30,000 or more than 120,000 public chains were excluded, along with roughly 5 repertoires with anomalous nucleotide sharing. TCRdb took over this immuneACCESS table, retaining in-frame rearrangements with V and J assigned. Such tables are incomplete; in checked studies, under half of the missing clones stem from an unresolved V gene, and the remainder is unexplained. V and J calls plus clone size are reproduced from that table; the DNA served to infer D and trimming. For this sample the table gives 210,000 or so clones, of which 77% were detected only once. Clones ranked in the top ten supply roughly 2.5% of the sample.

The chain employs TRBV7-3 and TRBJ2-2, and TRBD2 aligns with 8 junction nucleotides. This sequence originates from a woman aged 55-69 years in good health and CMV-seropositive. The sequenced material came from PBMCs. The bases are TGCGGGGGGGCGGGACAGAACACCGGGGAGCTGTTTTTT. Protein translation: CGGAGQNTGELFF. With the rest looked up from the reference TRBV7-3 and TRBJ2-2 genes rather than sequenced, the full variable domain is GAGVSQTPSNKVTEKGKYVELRCDPISGHTALYWYRQSLGQGPEFLIYFQGTGAADDSGLPNDRFFAVRPEGSVSTLKIQRTERGDSAVYLCGGAGQNTGELFFGEGSRLTVL.